This is a list of T cell receptor beta chains from one sample in a study of blood T cell repertoires in COVID-19. Profiled with immunoSEQ multiplex PCR; TCRdb holds only in-frame clones, not every one. The sample lists approximately 270,000 clones; about 91% were seen once. Source material: peripheral blood. These TCRs come from a woman aged 25 to 39 with COVID-19, enrolled during active disease. Both conserved end residues are part of each CDR3. A D gene is named only where the DNA matches it firmly. Clone sizes are given selectively: once, few, many, or a class where the clone is expanded.

j_call v_call d_call clone_size cdr3_nt cdr3_aa
TRBJ2-5 TRBV10-1 - - TGCGCCAGCAGTGACAGTCAGGGGGACTTGGAGACCCAGTACTTC CASSDSQGDLETQYF
TRBJ1-5 TRBV28 - - TGTGCCAGCGGTAGGGGGAGGGATCAGCCCCAGCATTTT CASGRGRDQPQHF
TRBJ1-1 TRBV2 - - TGTGCCAGCAGTGCGAGCTGGGGGGGCGGCTCTGAAGCTTTCTTT CASSASWGGGSEAFF
TRBJ1-1 TRBV2 TRBD1 - TGTGCCAGCACCGGACAGGGATATCATGGCACTGAAGCTTTCTTT CASTGQGYHGTEAFF
TRBJ2-2 TRBV5-1 - - TGCGCCAGCCGCCAAGAGACAGGGAACACCGGGGAGCTGTTTTTT CASRQETGNTGELFF
TRBJ2-2 TRBV20-1 - - TGCAGTGTCCCCCAGGGGCCCGAGCTGTTTTTT CSVPQGPELFF
TRBJ2-7 TRBV6-6 TRBD1 - TGTGCCAGCAGTTACCCCCAGACAGGGGTGTACGAGCAGTACTTC CASSYPQTGVYEQYF
TRBJ1-1 TRBV2 TRBD1 - TGTGCCAGCAGACAACAGGGGGGGGGTACTGAAGCTTTCTTT CASRQQGGGTEAFF
TRBJ2-4 TRBV10-3 - - TGTGCCATCAGTGAGTCCGGCGGAGGATTAAACATTCAGTACTTC CAISESGGGLNIQYF
TRBJ1-5 TRBV11-2 - once TGTGCCAGCAAAGGGGATGGCAATCAGCCCCAGCATTTT CASKGDGNQPQHF
TRBJ1-2 TRBV11-2 - - TGTGCCAGCAGCTTTTTTCAGGGTAACGGCTACACCTTC CASSFFQGNGYTF
TRBJ2-5 TRBV15 TRBD2 - TGTGCCACCAGCAGAGATCTGGGAGGGGAGACCCAGTACTTC CATSRDLGGETQYF
TRBJ1-4 TRBV5-5 TRBD1 - TGTGCCAGCAGCGAGCGACAGGGGGCGGGTGAAAAACTGTTTTTT CASSERQGAGEKLFF
TRBJ1-1 TRBV19 TRBD1 - TGTGCCAGTACAAGGACAGGGGGCGCGATTACTGAAGCTTTCTTT CASTRTGGAITEAFF
TRBJ2-7 TRBV4-3 TRBD1 - TGCGCCAGCAGCCGAGAGACGGGACAGGGGGCTTACGAGCAGTACTTC CASSRETGQGAYEQYF
TRBJ1-2 TRBV27 TRBD1 - TGTGCCAGCAGTTTAGGGACAGGGAACTATGGCTACACCTTC CASSLGTGNYGYTF
TRBJ1-2 TRBV29-1 - - TGCAGCGCTGGAGGGCAGGCCGACTATGGCTACACCTTC CSAGGQADYGYTF
TRBJ2-1 TRBV29-1 TRBD2 - TGCAGCGTCGGCAGGAAGGGGACTAGCGGGGGATACAATGAGCAGTTCTTC CSVGRKGTSGGYNEQFF
TRBJ1-5 TRBV29-1 - - TGCAGCGTTGATGGGGGGCAGCCCCAGCATTTT CSVDGGQPQHF
TRBJ1-1 TRBV5-8 - - TGTGCCAGCAGCTCCTCGTGGAGTACAGAAGCTTTCTTT CASSSSWSTEAFF
TRBJ2-1 TRBV28 TRBD2 - TGTGCCAGCAGCACTAGCGGGGGTTTTAATGAGCAGTTCTTC CASSTSGGFNEQFF
TRBJ2-1 TRBV5-1 - - TGCGCCAGCAGAATACAGGGTTACTCCTACAATGAGCAGTTCTTC CASRIQGYSYNEQFF
TRBJ1-2 TRBV9 - - TGTGCCAGCAGCGTAGCGGGGGGCATAGGCTACACCTTC CASSVAGGIGYTF
TRBJ1-3 TRBV6-1 - - TGTGCCAGCAGTGAAGCCGCGAGAAACACCATATATTTT CASSEAARNTIYF
TRBJ2-3 TRBV12-5 TRBD1 - TGTGCTAGTGGGTCTGGGACAGGGAGAAGTGGTGGGTCGGATACGCAGTATTTT CASGSGTGRSGGSDTQYF
TRBJ1-2 TRBV11-2 - once TGTGCCAGCAGCTTCAGGGCCCGGGACTATGGCTACACCTTC CASSFRARDYGYTF
TRBJ2-7 TRBV4-1 TRBD1 - TGCGCCAGCAGCCAAGTATTGGATAAGGGGGCACGCGAGCAGTACTTC CASSQVLDKGAREQYF
TRBJ2-3 TRBV7-2 TRBD2 - TGTGCCAGCAGCTTCCCAGGCGGGAGGGCCCCAGATACGCAGTATTTT CASSFPGGRAPDTQYF
TRBJ2-5 TRBV5-1 TRBD1 - TGCGCCAGCAGCATAACAGGGGTCCAAGAGACCCAGTACTTC CASSITGVQETQYF
TRBJ2-7 TRBV7-2 TRBD1 - TGTGCCAGCAGGGACAGGGAAGGGTACGAGCAGTACTTC CASRDREGYEQYF
TRBJ2-5 TRBV6-5 - - TGTGCCAGCAGTTACGGAGAGGGCGCTACCCCAGAGACCCAGTACTTC CASSYGEGATPETQYF
TRBJ2-2 TRBV5-5 TRBD2 - TGTGCCAGCAGCGAGACTAGCGGGCCCGGGGAGCTGTTTTTT CASSETSGPGELFF
TRBJ2-2 TRBV6-6 - - TGTGCCAGCAGCAACCCCCCGGTCGGGGAGCTGTTTTTT CASSNPPVGELFF
TRBJ2-3 TRBV6-5 TRBD1 - TGTGCCAGCAGTATCGGACAGGGACGCACAGATACGCAGTATTTT CASSIGQGRTDTQYF
TRBJ2-1 TRBV27 - - TGTGCCAGCAGTTCCCAACAGGGAGCGTGGATTTCGCAGTTCTTC CASSSQQGAWISQFF